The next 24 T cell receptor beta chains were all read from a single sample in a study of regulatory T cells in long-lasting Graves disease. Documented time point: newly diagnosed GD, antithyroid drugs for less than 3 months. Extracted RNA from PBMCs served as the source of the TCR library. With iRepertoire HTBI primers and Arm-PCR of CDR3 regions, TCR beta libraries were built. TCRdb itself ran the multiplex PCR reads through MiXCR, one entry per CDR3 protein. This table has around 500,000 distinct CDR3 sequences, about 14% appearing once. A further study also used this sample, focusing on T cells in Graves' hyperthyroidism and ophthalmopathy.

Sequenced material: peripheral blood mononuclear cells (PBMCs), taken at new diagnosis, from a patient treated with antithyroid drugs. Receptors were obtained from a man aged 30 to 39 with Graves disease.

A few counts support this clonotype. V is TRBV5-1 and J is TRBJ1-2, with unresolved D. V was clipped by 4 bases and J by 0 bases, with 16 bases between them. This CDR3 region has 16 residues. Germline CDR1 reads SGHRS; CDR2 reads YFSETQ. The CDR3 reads CASSHKRLITNYGYTF. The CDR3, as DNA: TGCGCCAGCAGCCACAAGAGACTGATCACTAACTATGGCTACACCTTC.

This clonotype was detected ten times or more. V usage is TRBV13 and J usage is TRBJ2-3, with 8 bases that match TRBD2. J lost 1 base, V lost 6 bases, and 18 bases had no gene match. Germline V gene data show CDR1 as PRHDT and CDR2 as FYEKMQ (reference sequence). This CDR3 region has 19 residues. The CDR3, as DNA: TGTGCCAGCAGACCTGGGGCGGTGAGGCGGGAGGTAGGCACAGATACGCAGTATTTT. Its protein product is CASRPGAVRREVGTDTQYF.

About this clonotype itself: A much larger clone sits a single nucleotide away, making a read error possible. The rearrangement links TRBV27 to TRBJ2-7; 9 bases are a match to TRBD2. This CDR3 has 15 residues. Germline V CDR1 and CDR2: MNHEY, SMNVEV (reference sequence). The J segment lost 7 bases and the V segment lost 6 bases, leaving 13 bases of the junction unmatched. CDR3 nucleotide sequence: TGTGCCAGCAGGGGCGGCGGGAGGGTCTACAATGAGCAGTACTTC. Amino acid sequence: CASRGGGRVYNEQYF.

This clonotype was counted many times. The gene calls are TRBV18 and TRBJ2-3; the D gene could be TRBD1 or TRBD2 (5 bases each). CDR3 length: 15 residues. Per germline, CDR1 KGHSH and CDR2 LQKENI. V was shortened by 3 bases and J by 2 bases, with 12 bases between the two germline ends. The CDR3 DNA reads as TGTGCCAGCTCACCCGGGACGATTATCACAGATACGCAGTATTTT. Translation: CASSPGTIITDTQYF. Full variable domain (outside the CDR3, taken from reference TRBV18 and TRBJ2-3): NAGVMQNPRHLVRRRGQEARLRCSPMKGHSHVYWYRQLPEEGLKFMVYLQKENIIDESGMPKERFSAEFPKEGPSILRIQQVVRGDSAAYFCASSPGTIITDTQYFGPGTRLTVL.

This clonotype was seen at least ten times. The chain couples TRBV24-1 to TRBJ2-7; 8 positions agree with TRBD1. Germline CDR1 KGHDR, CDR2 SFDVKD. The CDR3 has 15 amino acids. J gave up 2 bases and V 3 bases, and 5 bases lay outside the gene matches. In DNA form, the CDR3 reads TGTGCCACCAGTGATGAGAGGACAGGGACCTACGAGCAGTACTTC. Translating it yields CATSDERTGTYEQYF.

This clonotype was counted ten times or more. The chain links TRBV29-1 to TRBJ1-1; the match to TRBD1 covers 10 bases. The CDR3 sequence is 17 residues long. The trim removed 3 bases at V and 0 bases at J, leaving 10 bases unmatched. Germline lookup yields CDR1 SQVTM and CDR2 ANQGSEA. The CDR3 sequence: CSVETWDRGIMNTEAFF. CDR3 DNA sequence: TGCAGCGTTGAGACGTGGGACAGGGGTATTATGAACACTGAAGCTTTCTTT.

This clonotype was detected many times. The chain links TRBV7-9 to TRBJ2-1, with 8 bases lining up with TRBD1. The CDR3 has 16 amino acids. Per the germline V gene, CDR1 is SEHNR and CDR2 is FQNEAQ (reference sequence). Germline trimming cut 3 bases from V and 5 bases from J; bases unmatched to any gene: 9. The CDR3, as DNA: TGTGCCAGCAGCTTCCCCGGGACAGGACGAAACAATGAGCAGTTCTTC. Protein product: CASSFPGTGRNNEQFF.

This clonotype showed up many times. The CDR3 nucleotides are TGTGCCAGCAGCCGGAGGACAGGTTACGAGCAGTACTTC. It yields the protein CASSRRTGYEQYF. The rearrangement links TRBV3-1 to TRBJ2-7, with TRBD1 identical over 7 bases. Germline trimming cut 4 bases from V and 4 bases from J; bases unmatched to any gene: 4. This CDR3 has 13 amino acids. CDR1 and CDR2 (germline): LGHDT, YNNKEL (reference sequence).

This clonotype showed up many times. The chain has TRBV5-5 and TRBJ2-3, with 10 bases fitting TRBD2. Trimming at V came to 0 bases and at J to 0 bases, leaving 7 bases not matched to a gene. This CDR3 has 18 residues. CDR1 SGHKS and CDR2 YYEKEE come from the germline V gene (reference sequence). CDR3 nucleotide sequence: TGTGCCAGCAGCTTGGAGCGGGGGGGAACCCTTAGCACAGATACGCAGTATTTT. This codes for CASSLERGGTLSTDTQYF.

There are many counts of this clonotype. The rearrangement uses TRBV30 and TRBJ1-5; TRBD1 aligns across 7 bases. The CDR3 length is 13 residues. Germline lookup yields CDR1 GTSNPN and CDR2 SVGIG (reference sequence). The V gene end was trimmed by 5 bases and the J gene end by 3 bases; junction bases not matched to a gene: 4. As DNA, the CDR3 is TGTGCCTGGGGGGGACAGCACAATCAGCCCCAGCATTTT. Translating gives CAWGGQHNQPQHF.

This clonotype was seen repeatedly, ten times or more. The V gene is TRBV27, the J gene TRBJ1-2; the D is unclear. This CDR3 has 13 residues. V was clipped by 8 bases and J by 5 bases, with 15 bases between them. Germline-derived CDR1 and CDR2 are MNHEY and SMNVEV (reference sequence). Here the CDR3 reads CASQLIGLYGYTF. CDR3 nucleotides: TGTGCCAGCCAACTAATCGGCTTATATGGCTACACCTTC.

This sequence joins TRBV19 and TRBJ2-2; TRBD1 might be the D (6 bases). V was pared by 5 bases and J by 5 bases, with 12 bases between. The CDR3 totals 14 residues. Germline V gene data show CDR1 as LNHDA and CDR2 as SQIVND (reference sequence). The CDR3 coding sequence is TGTGCCAGTAGTCCAGGGGACGATACCGGGGAGCTGTTTTTT. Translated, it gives CASSPGDDTGELFF.

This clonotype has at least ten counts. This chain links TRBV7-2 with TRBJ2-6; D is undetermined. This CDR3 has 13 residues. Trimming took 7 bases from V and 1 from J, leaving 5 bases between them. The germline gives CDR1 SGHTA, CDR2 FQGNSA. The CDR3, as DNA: TGTGCCAGCATCTATTCTGGGGCCAACGTCCTGACTTTC. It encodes CASIYSGANVLTF. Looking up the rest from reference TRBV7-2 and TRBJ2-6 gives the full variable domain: GAGVSQSPSNKVTEKGKDVELRCDPISGHTALYWYRQSLGQGLEFLIYFQGNSAPDKSGLPSDRFSAERTGGSVSTLTIQRTQQEDSAVYLCASIYSGANVLTFGAGSRLTVL.

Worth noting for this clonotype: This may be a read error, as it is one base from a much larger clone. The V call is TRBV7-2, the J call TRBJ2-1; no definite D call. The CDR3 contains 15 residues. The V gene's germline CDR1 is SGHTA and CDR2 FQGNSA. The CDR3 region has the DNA TGTGCCAGCGGCTTAGGGTCTACCCAATACAATGAGCAGTTCTTC. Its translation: CASGLGSTQYNEQFF.

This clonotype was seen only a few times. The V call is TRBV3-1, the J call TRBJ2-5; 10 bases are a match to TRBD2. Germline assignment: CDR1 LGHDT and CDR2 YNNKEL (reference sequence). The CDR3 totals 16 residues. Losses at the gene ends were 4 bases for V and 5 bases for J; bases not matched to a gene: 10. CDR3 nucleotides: TGTGCCAGCAGCCCAGAGGCCAGCGGGAGGGCGGAGACCCAGTACTTC. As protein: CASSPEASGRAETQYF.

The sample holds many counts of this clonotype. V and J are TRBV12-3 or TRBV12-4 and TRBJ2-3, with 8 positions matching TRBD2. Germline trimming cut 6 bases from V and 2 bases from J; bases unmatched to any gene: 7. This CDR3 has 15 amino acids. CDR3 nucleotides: TGTGCCAGCAGGGGACTAGGCGGAGACACAGATACGCAGTATTTT. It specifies CASRGLGGDTDTQYF.

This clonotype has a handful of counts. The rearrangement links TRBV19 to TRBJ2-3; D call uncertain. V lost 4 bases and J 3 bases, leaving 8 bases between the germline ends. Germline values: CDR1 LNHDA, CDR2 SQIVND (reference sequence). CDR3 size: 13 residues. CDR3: CASSTSFTDTQYF. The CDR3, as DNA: TGTGCCAGTAGTACCTCCTTTACAGATACGCAGTATTTT.

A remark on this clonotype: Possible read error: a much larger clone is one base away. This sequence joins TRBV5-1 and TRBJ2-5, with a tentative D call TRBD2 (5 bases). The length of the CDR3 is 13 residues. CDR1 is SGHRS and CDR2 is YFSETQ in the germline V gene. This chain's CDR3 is CANSLSAGETQYF. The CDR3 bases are TGCGCCAACAGCTTGTCCGCGGGAGAGACCCAGTACTTC.

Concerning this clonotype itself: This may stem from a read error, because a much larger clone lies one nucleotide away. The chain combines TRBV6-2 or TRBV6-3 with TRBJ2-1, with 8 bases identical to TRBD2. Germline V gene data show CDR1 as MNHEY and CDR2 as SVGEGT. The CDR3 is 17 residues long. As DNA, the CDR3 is TGTGCCAGCAGTTATAACATAGCGGGATATGTGGGAAATGAGCATTTCTTC. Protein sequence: CASSYNIAGYVGNEHFF.

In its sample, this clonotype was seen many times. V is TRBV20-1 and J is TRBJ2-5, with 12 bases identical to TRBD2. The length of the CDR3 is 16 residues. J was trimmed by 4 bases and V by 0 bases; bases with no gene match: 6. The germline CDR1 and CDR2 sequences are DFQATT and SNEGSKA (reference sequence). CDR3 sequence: CSARDPGLAGRETQYF. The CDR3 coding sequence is TGCAGTGCTAGAGATCCCGGACTAGCGGGAAGAGAGACCCAGTACTTC.

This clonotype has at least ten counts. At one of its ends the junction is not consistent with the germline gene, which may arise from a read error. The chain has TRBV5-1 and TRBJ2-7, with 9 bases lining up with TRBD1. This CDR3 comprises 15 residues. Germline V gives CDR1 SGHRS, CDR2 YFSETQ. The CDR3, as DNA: TGTGCCAGCAGTTTAGCCGGGACAGGGCTTGGGGAGCAGTACTTC. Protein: CASSLAGTGLGEQYF.

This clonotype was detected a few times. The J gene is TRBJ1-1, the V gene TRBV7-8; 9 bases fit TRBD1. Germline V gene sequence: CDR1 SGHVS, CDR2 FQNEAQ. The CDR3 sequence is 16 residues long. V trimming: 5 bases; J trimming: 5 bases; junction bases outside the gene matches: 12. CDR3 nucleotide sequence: TGTGCCAGCAGCCCCTCGGGACAGGGTAGGAGGACTGAAGCTTTCTTT. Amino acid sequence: CASSPSGQGRRTEAFF.

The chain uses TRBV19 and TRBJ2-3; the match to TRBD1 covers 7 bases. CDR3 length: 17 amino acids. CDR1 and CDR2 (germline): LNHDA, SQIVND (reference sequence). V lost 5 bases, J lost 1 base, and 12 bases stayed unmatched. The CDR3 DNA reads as TGTGCCAGTAGTTCCGAGACAGGGATAGGTGGCACAGATACGCAGTATTTT. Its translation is CASSSETGIGGTDTQYF.

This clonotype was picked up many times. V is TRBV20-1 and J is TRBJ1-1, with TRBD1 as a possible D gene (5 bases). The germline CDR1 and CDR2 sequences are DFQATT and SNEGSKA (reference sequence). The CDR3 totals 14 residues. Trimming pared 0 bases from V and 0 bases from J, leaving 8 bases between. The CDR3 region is CSARETAVNTEAFF. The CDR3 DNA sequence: TGCAGTGCTAGAGAGACAGCTGTGAACACTGAAGCTTTCTTT.